A selection of T cell receptor beta chains follows, all from one sample in a study of T-cell memory formation after mild COVID-19. TCRdb fed the 5' RACE reads into MiXCR, producing one record per CDR3 protein. The table records hundreds of thousands of distinct CDR3 sequences, more than 20% of them present only once. Sequenced input: PBMCs or a T cell subset sorted from them (not recorded which). The receptors shown here come from an adult woman who had mild COVID-19 (a few samples of this study predate the infection). Cell type and time point are not known. Each CDR3 is given with its conserved first and last residue. D genes are given only for firm matches. Where a row states a size, it is once, few, many or the class of an expanded clone; other rows omit it.

J gene: TRBJ2-7
clone size: -
D gene: -
V gene: TRBV15
CDR3 DNA: TGTGCCACCAGCTCGGCGCGGTGGGCGACCACGGCCGAGCAGTACTTC
CDR3 protein: CATSSARWATTAEQYF

J gene: TRBJ1-1
clone size: -
D gene: TRBD1
V gene: TRBV18
CDR3 DNA: TGTGCCAGCTCACCCGGACAGGGAAGAAGCACTGAAGCTTTCTTT
CDR3 protein: CASSPGQGRSTEAFF

J gene: TRBJ1-2
clone size: -
D gene: -
V gene: TRBV29-1
CDR3 DNA: TGCAGCGTTGAAGTTTCGGCAAGATATGGCTACACCTTC
CDR3 protein: CSVEVSARYGYTF

J gene: TRBJ2-1
clone size: -
D gene: -
V gene: TRBV12-3/TRBV12-4
CDR3 DNA: TGTGCCAGCAGTTTAGTCCGGGACGGGGTTGGGTGGCAGTTCTTC
CDR3 protein: CASSLVRDGVGWQFF

J gene: TRBJ2-7
clone size: -
D gene: TRBD1
V gene: TRBV7-6
CDR3 DNA: TGTGCCAGCAGGCCTCCTGGACAGGTATACGAGCAGTACTTC
CDR3 protein: CASRPPGQVYEQYF

J gene: TRBJ2-1
clone size: few
D gene: TRBD2
V gene: TRBV20-1
CDR3 DNA: TGCAGTGCCCTCTCGACTAGCGAGACCTACAATGAGCAGTTCTTC
CDR3 protein: CSALSTSETYNEQFF

J gene: TRBJ2-7
clone size: few
D gene: TRBD1
V gene: TRBV11-2
CDR3 DNA: TGTGCCAGCAGCGTCCAAACAGGGGTAGGCTACGAGCAGTACTTC
CDR3 protein: CASSVQTGVGYEQYF

J gene: TRBJ1-3
clone size: -
D gene: -
V gene: TRBV5-1
CDR3 DNA: TGCGCCAGCAGCGGAGACACGAATGGAAACACCATATATTTT
CDR3 protein: CASSGDTNGNTIYF

J gene: TRBJ1-2
clone size: -
D gene: -
V gene: TRBV25-1
CDR3 DNA: TGTGCCAGCAGTGACCACCGGGACTTCCCCACCTTC
CDR3 protein: CASSDHRDFPTF

J gene: TRBJ2-7
clone size: many
D gene: TRBD1
V gene: TRBV4-3
CDR3 DNA: TGCGCCAGCAGCCAAGATCCCGTCGGGACAGGGCCTTACGAGCAGTACTTC
CDR3 protein: CASSQDPVGTGPYEQYF

J gene: TRBJ2-5
clone size: -
D gene: TRBD1
V gene: TRBV5-6
CDR3 DNA: TGTGCCAGCAGCTCCGACTTAAACAGGGGGCGAGAGACCCAGTACTTC
CDR3 protein: CASSSDLNRGRETQYF

J gene: TRBJ2-5
clone size: -
D gene: -
V gene: TRBV5-4
CDR3 DNA: TGTGCCAGCAGCCCTAGCGACTTTCTAGAGACCCAGTACTTC
CDR3 protein: CASSPSDFLETQYF

J gene: TRBJ2-5
clone size: -
D gene: TRBD2
V gene: TRBV9
CDR3 DNA: TGTGCCAGCAGCGTAGAGGCTAGCGGGAGTGAGACCCAGTACTTC
CDR3 protein: CASSVEASGSETQYF

J gene: TRBJ2-1
clone size: -
D gene: -
V gene: TRBV7-6
CDR3 DNA: TGTGCCAGCAGCTTAGAGTTTGGGGGAGGAGCCCACAATGAGCAGTTCTTC
CDR3 protein: CASSLEFGGGAHNEQFF

J gene: TRBJ2-5
clone size: few
D gene: -
V gene: TRBV7-6
CDR3 DNA: TGTGCCAGCAGCCAAAACGTTCTGGGAGAAGAGACCCAGTACTTC
CDR3 protein: CASSQNVLGEETQYF

J gene: TRBJ2-7
clone size: few
D gene: TRBD1
V gene: TRBV5-1
CDR3 DNA: TGCGCCAGCACCCCTGGACAGGTCGCGGTAGGCTCCTACGAGCAGTACTTC
CDR3 protein: CASTPGQVAVGSYEQYF

J gene: TRBJ2-3
clone size: few
D gene: TRBD1
V gene: TRBV5-1
CDR3 DNA: TGCGCCAGCAGCTACCGACAGGGACGCACAGATACGCAGTATTTT
CDR3 protein: CASSYRQGRTDTQYF

J gene: TRBJ2-3
clone size: -
D gene: -
V gene: TRBV5-1
CDR3 DNA: TGCGCCAGCAGCACACAACCCCGGGACGCCACAGATACGCAGTATTTT
CDR3 protein: CASSTQPRDATDTQYF

J gene: TRBJ1-2
clone size: few
D gene: -
V gene: TRBV3-1
CDR3 DNA: TGTGCCAGCAGCCAAGATCGCTGGACATATGGCTACACCTTC
CDR3 protein: CASSQDRWTYGYTF

J gene: TRBJ2-2
clone size: -
D gene: -
V gene: TRBV10-3
CDR3 DNA: TGTGCCATCAGTGAGGGAACCGGGGAGCTGTTTTTT
CDR3 protein: CAISEGTGELFF

J gene: TRBJ2-1
clone size: -
D gene: -
V gene: TRBV7-2
CDR3 DNA: TGTGCCAGCAGCTTAGGTGCTAGCGAGAAGCAGTTCTTC
CDR3 protein: CASSLGASEKQFF

J gene: TRBJ2-1
clone size: -
D gene: -
V gene: TRBV3-1
CDR3 DNA: TGTGCCAGCAGCCTGGTTGGGGGGTTAGGCTCCTACAATGAGCAGTTCTTC
CDR3 protein: CASSLVGGLGSYNEQFF

J gene: TRBJ1-1
clone size: -
D gene: TRBD1
V gene: TRBV12-3/TRBV12-4
CDR3 DNA: TGTGCCAGCGGCGCAGGGGGGGGTACTGAAGCTTTCTTT
CDR3 protein: CASGAGGGTEAFF

J gene: TRBJ2-5
clone size: -
D gene: -
V gene: TRBV14
CDR3 DNA: TGTGCCAGCAGCCAAGAGTCCCCTTGGGGGGCAGAGTTCACCATCCAAGAGACCCAGTACTTC
CDR3 protein: CASSQESPWGAEFTIQETQYF

J gene: TRBJ2-5
clone size: -
D gene: TRBD2
V gene: TRBV6-5
CDR3 DNA: TGTGCCAGCAGCTCCCTCGGGGGGACCCACCAAGAGACCCAGTACTTC
CDR3 protein: CASSSLGGTHQETQYF

J gene: TRBJ2-3
clone size: few
D gene: TRBD1
V gene: TRBV9
CDR3 DNA: TGTGCCAGCAGCACAACGGGACAGGTCACAGATACGCAGTATTTT
CDR3 protein: CASSTTGQVTDTQYF

J gene: TRBJ1-1
clone size: -
D gene: -
V gene: TRBV18
CDR3 DNA: TGTGCCAGCTCACCCTCAGGTGAGGCTTTCTTT
CDR3 protein: CASSPSGEAFF